This T cell receptor (beta chain) was found in a study of T cells in Graves' hyperthyroidism and ophthalmopathy. The germline CDR1 and CDR2 sequences are LNHDA and SQIVND (reference sequence). V dropped 4 bases and J dropped 3; count of bases not matched to a gene: 10. The CDR3 covers 17 residues. Amplified TCR beta CDR3 regions derived from RNA transcripts. The HTBI primer set served for first-round RT-PCR of the TCR CDR3. TCRdb called the multiplex PCR reads again in MiXCR, with one record for every CDR3 protein. The sample holds 450,000 to 500,000 distinct CDR3 sequences, 22% seen once. Ophthalmopathy patients had moderate-to-severe active disease, CAS ≥3, NOSPECS ≥4, and disease duration under 3 months.

Specimen: blood. V gene TRBV19 combines with J gene TRBJ1-1; 11 nucleotides align to TRBD1. The TCR comes from a woman aged 70-85 years with Graves' ophthalmopathy. The CDR3: CASSTLLDRGLDTEAFF. CDR3 in DNA: TGTGCCAGTAGTACCCTCCTGGACAGGGGGCTTGACACTGAAGCTTTCTTT.